A selection of T cell receptor beta chains follows, all from one sample in a study of chemoradiotherapy in HPV16-positive cancers. The data were produced by immunoSEQ multiplex PCR, yet TCRdb's version contains in-frame clones alone and is incomplete. The sample yields under 5,000 clones, roughly 75% seen once. Collection of the sample occurred from a patient who underwent chemoradiotherapy. The source is a human donor with HPV-associated anogenital cancer. Both conserved end residues are part of each CDR3. The D gene is left open where the match is weak. Size values are once, few and many counts, or a class for expanded clones, and some rows have none.

clone size: -
J gene: TRBJ1-1
D gene: -
V gene: TRBV7-3
CDR3 protein: CASSRSGGSEAFF
CDR3 DNA: TGTGCCAGCAGCCGCAGCGGGGGCTCTGAAGCTTTCTTT

clone size: -
J gene: TRBJ1-2
D gene: -
V gene: TRBV4-2
CDR3 protein: CASSQGQAPNYGYTF
CDR3 DNA: TGTGCCAGCAGCCAAGGACAGGCACCGAACTATGGCTACACCTTC

clone size: -
J gene: TRBJ1-5
D gene: -
V gene: TRBV6-1
CDR3 protein: CASRGGRANQPQHF
CDR3 DNA: TGTGCCAGCAGGGGGGGGAGGGCAAATCAGCCCCAGCATTTT

clone size: -
J gene: TRBJ2-1
D gene: -
V gene: TRBV20-1
CDR3 protein: CSARKTAEQFF
CDR3 DNA: TGCAGTGCTAGAAAGACGGCAGAGCAGTTCTTC

clone size: -
J gene: TRBJ2-3
D gene: -
V gene: TRBV6-1
CDR3 protein: CASSEIADTQYF
CDR3 DNA: TGTGCCAGCAGTGAAATCGCAGATACGCAGTATTTT

clone size: -
J gene: TRBJ1-1
D gene: -
V gene: TRBV19
CDR3 protein: CASREGQRNTEAFF
CDR3 DNA: TGTGCCAGTAGAGAAGGGCAGCGGAACACTGAAGCTTTCTTT

clone size: -
J gene: TRBJ1-2
D gene: -
V gene: TRBV23-1
CDR3 protein: CASSHHSPGVDGYTF
CDR3 DNA: TGCGCCAGCAGTCACCACAGTCCAGGGGTCGATGGCTACACCTTC

clone size: -
J gene: TRBJ1-1
D gene: -
V gene: TRBV5-8
CDR3 protein: CASSQGPHRKAFF
CDR3 DNA: TGTGCCAGCAGCCAGGGACCTCATAGGAAAGCTTTCTTT

clone size: few
J gene: TRBJ1-2
D gene: -
V gene: TRBV7-9
CDR3 protein: CASSTRTENYGYTF
CDR3 DNA: TGTGCCAGCAGCACTCGGACAGAAAACTATGGCTACACCTTC

clone size: -
J gene: TRBJ2-7
D gene: TRBD2
V gene: TRBV4-1
CDR3 protein: CASSQDREGRIEQYF
CDR3 DNA: TGCGCCAGCAGCCAAGATCGGGAGGGTAGGATCGAGCAGTACTTC

clone size: few
J gene: TRBJ1-2
D gene: -
V gene: TRBV9
CDR3 protein: CASSPRQTPNYGYTF
CDR3 DNA: TGTGCCAGCAGCCCGAGACAGACGCCTAACTATGGCTACACCTTC

clone size: -
J gene: TRBJ2-7
D gene: -
V gene: TRBV6-5
CDR3 protein: CASSYSYVKGLDEQYF
CDR3 DNA: TGTGCCAGCAGTTACTCGTATGTGAAGGGCCTGGACGAGCAGTACTTC

clone size: -
J gene: TRBJ2-7
D gene: TRBD1
V gene: TRBV7-2
CDR3 protein: CASSLVRDSYEQYF
CDR3 DNA: TGTGCCAGCAGCTTAGTCCGGGACAGCTACGAGCAGTACTTC

clone size: -
J gene: TRBJ1-1
D gene: -
V gene: TRBV9
CDR3 protein: CASSVRQENTEAFF
CDR3 DNA: TGTGCCAGCAGCGTTAGACAGGAGAACACTGAAGCTTTCTTT

clone size: once
J gene: TRBJ2-7
D gene: TRBD1
V gene: TRBV7-9
CDR3 protein: CASSSGQGAYEQYF
CDR3 DNA: TGTGCCAGCAGCTCAGGACAGGGGGCGTACGAGCAGTACTTC

clone size: -
J gene: TRBJ2-7
D gene: -
V gene: TRBV5-1
CDR3 protein: CASSLGQGRSYEQYF
CDR3 DNA: TGCGCCAGCAGCTTGGGTCAGGGACGCTCCTACGAGCAGTACTTC

clone size: few
J gene: TRBJ1-1
D gene: -
V gene: TRBV11-1
CDR3 protein: CASSRNTEAFF
CDR3 DNA: TGTGCCAGCAGTCGGAACACTGAAGCTTTCTTT

clone size: few
J gene: TRBJ2-7
D gene: -
V gene: TRBV18
CDR3 protein: CASSPQVPYEQYF
CDR3 DNA: TGTGCCAGCTCACCACAGGTACCCTACGAGCAGTACTTC

clone size: -
J gene: TRBJ1-2
D gene: -
V gene: TRBV7-2
CDR3 protein: CASSLREANYGYTF
CDR3 DNA: TGTGCCAGCAGCTTGAGGGAGGCTAACTATGGCTACACCTTC

clone size: few
J gene: TRBJ1-6
D gene: TRBD1
V gene: TRBV5-1
CDR3 protein: CASSQDRGGSSPLHF
CDR3 DNA: TGCGCCAGCAGCCAAGACAGGGGAGGTAGTTCACCCCTCCACTTT

clone size: -
J gene: TRBJ1-3
D gene: -
V gene: TRBV11-2
CDR3 protein: CASSSRRGGTGNTIYF
CDR3 DNA: TGTGCCAGCAGCTCTCGGAGGGGAGGAACTGGAAACACCATATATTTT

clone size: -
J gene: TRBJ2-7
D gene: TRBD1
V gene: TRBV5-5
CDR3 protein: CASHPRGLTYEQYF
CDR3 DNA: TGTGCCAGCCATCCAAGGGGGCTAACCTACGAGCAGTACTTC

clone size: once
J gene: TRBJ2-3
D gene: -
V gene: TRBV7-2
CDR3 protein: CASSLGPTNTQYF
CDR3 DNA: TGTGCCAGCAGCTTAGGACCCACGAATACGCAGTATTTT

clone size: -
J gene: TRBJ2-5
D gene: -
V gene: TRBV7-9
CDR3 protein: CASRPYGGASGSQETQYF
CDR3 DNA: TGTGCCAGCAGGCCCTACGGGGGCGCTAGCGGATCACAAGAGACCCAGTACTTC

clone size: -
J gene: TRBJ2-7
D gene: TRBD1
V gene: TRBV6-5
CDR3 protein: CASSYQKTGASYEQYF
CDR3 DNA: TGTGCCAGCAGTTACCAAAAGACAGGGGCGTCCTACGAGCAGTACTTC

clone size: -
J gene: TRBJ1-1
D gene: -
V gene: TRBV9
CDR3 protein: CASSATSLYTEAFF
CDR3 DNA: TGTGCCAGCAGCGCCACTTCACTATACACTGAAGCTTTCTTT

clone size: -
J gene: TRBJ2-3
D gene: -
V gene: TRBV7-9
CDR3 protein: CASSYPADTQYF
CDR3 DNA: TGTGCCAGCAGCTACCCCGCAGATACGCAGTATTTT

clone size: -
J gene: TRBJ2-1
D gene: TRBD2
V gene: TRBV7-3
CDR3 protein: CASSLKKTSGGDHNEQFF
CDR3 DNA: TGTGCCAGCAGCTTAAAGAAGACTAGCGGGGGAGATCACAATGAGCAGTTCTTC

clone size: -
J gene: TRBJ2-7
D gene: TRBD1
V gene: TRBV7-2
CDR3 protein: CASTSSGGYEQYF
CDR3 DNA: TGTGCCAGCACCTCCTCAGGGGGCTACGAGCAGTACTTC

clone size: -
J gene: TRBJ2-2
D gene: TRBD1
V gene: TRBV11-2
CDR3 protein: CASSAAGTGGANPGELFF
CDR3 DNA: TGTGCCAGCAGCGCCGCCGGGACAGGGGGCGCAAACCCCGGGGAGCTGTTTTTT

clone size: -
J gene: TRBJ2-7
D gene: -
V gene: TRBV5-1
CDR3 protein: CASSLSPTGQEQYF
CDR3 DNA: TGCGCCAGCAGCTTGTCCCCCACCGGACAGGAGCAGTACTTC

clone size: -
J gene: TRBJ2-2
D gene: -
V gene: TRBV7-8
CDR3 protein: CASSLVGPGPGELFF
CDR3 DNA: TGTGCCAGCAGCTTAGTAGGGCCCGGGCCCGGGGAGCTGTTTTTT

clone size: -
J gene: TRBJ1-2
D gene: TRBD1
V gene: TRBV7-2
CDR3 protein: CASSSGDRPNYGYTF
CDR3 DNA: TGTGCCAGCAGCTCCGGGGACAGGCCTAACTATGGCTACACCTTC

clone size: -
J gene: TRBJ1-2
D gene: -
V gene: TRBV5-8
CDR3 protein: CASSRIPNYGYTF
CDR3 DNA: TGTGCCAGCAGCCGAATACCGAACTATGGCTACACCTTC

clone size: -
J gene: TRBJ1-2
D gene: -
V gene: TRBV18
CDR3 protein: CASSTASLGYGYTF
CDR3 DNA: TGTGCCAGCTCAACAGCAAGTCTTGGCTATGGCTACACCTTC

clone size: -
J gene: TRBJ1-2
D gene: -
V gene: TRBV11-2
CDR3 protein: CASSSLDYGYTF
CDR3 DNA: TGTGCCAGCAGTTCTCTAGACTATGGCTACACCTTC

clone size: -
J gene: TRBJ1-1
D gene: -
V gene: TRBV29-1
CDR3 protein: CSVSRRDTEAFF
CDR3 DNA: TGCAGCGTTTCCCGCCGGGACACTGAAGCTTTCTTT